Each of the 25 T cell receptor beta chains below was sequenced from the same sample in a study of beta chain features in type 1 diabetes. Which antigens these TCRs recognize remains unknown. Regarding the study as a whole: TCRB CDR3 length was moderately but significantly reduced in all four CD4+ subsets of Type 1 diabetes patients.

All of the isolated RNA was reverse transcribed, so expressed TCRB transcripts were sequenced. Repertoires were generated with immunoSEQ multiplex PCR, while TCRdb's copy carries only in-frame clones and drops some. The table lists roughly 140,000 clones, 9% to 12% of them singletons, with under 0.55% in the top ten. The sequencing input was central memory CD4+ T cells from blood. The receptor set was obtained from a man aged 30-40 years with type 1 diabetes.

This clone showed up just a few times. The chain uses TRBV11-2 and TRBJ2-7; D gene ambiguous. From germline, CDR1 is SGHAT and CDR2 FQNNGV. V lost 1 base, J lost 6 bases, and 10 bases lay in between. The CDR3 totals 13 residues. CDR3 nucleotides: TGTGCCAGCAGCTTAGGCCTCAACGGCGAGCAGTACTTC. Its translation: CASSLGLNGEQYF.

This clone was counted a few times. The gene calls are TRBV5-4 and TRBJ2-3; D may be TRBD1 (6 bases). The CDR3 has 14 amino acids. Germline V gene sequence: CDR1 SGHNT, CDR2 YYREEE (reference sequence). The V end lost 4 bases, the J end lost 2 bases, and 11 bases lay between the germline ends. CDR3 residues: CASSLDRYTDTQYF. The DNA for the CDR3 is TGTGCCAGCAGCCTGGACAGATACACAGATACGCAGTATTTT.

The CDR3 DNA is TGTGCCAGCAGTCCGTCAACAGGGGACCCTCCCCAGCATTTT. Translating gives CASSPSTGDPPQHF. V usage is TRBV28 and J usage is TRBJ1-5; 7 bases map to TRBD1. The CDR3 runs 14 residues. Trimming at V came to 5 bases and at J to 10 bases, leaving 11 bases not matched to a gene. CDR1 is MDHEN and CDR2 is SYDVKM in the germline V gene.

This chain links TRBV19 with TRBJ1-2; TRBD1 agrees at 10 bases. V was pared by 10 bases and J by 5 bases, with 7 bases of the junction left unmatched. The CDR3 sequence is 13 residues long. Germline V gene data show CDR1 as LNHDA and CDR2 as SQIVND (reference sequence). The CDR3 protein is CATRGDRGYGYTF. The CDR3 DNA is TGTGCCACCCGGGGGGACAGGGGATATGGCTACACCTTC.

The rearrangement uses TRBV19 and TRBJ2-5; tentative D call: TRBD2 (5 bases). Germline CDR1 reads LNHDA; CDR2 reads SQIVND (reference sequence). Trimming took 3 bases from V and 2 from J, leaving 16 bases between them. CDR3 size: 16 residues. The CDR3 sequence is CASSILSARGQETQYF. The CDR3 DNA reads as TGTGCCAGTAGTATCTTATCGGCTCGGGGACAAGAGACCCAGTACTTC.

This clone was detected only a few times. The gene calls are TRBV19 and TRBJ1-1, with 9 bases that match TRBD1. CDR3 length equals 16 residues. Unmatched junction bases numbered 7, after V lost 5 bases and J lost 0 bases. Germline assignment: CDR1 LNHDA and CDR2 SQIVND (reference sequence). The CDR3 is CASSEGWDRVNTEAFF. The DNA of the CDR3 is TGTGCCAGTAGTGAAGGTTGGGACAGGGTGAACACTGAAGCTTTCTTT.

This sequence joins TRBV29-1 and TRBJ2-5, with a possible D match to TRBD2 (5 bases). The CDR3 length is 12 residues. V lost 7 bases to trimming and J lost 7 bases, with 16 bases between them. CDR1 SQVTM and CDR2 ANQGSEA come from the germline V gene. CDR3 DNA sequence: TGCAGCGGCCGCGAGCGGCGTGGGACCCAGTACTTC. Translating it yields CSGRERRGTQYF. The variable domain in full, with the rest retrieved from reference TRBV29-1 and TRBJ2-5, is SAVISQKPSRDICQRGTSLTIQCQVDSQVTMMFWYRQQPGQSLTLIATANQGSEATYESGFVIDKFPISRPNLTFSTLTVSNMSPEDSSIYLCSGRERRGTQYFGPGTRLLVL.

The CDR3 DNA reads as TGTGCCAGCAGCTTAACTGCCGGGGGGGAGACCCAGTACTTC. Residues: CASSLTAGGETQYF. The chain joins TRBV7-3 to TRBJ2-5, with 7 bases fitting TRBD2. The CDR3 totals 14 residues. CDR1 and CDR2 from the germline V gene are SGHTA and FQGTGA. Trimming took 0 bases from V and 5 from J; bases not matched to a gene: 3.

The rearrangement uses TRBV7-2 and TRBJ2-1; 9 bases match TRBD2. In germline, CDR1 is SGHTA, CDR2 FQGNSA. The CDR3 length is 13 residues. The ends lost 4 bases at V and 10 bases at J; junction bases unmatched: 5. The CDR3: CASSSSGTSEQFF. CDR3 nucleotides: TGTGCCAGCAGCTCTAGCGGGACCAGCGAGCAGTTCTTC.

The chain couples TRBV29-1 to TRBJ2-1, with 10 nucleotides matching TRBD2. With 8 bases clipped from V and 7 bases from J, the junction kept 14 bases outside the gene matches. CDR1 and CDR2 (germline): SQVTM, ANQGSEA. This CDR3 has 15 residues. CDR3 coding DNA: TGCAGCAAAACTTTTGGAGCGGGAGGGGGGAATGAGCAGTTCTTC. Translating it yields CSKTFGAGGGNEQFF.

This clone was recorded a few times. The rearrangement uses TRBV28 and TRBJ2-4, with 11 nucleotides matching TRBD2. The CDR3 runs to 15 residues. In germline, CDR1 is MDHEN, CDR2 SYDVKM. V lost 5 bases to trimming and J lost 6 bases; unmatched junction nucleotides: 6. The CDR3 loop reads CASSILLAGVNIQYF. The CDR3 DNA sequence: TGTGCCAGCAGTATCCTACTAGCGGGAGTAAACATTCAGTACTTC. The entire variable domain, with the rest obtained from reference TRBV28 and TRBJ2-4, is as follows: DVKVTQSSRYLVKRTGEKVFLECVQDMDHENMFWYRQDPGLGLRLIYFSYDVKMKEKGDIPEGYSVSREKKERFSLILESASTNQTSMYLCASSILLAGVNIQYFGAGTRLSVL.

The CDR3 region has the DNA TGTGCCAGCAGCTTAACATCCGGGACTAGCGGGATCGTTGAGCAGTTCTTC. Amino acid sequence: CASSLTSGTSGIVEQFF. This chain joins TRBV7-3 and TRBJ2-1; 13 bases are a match to TRBD2. The CDR3 loop spans 17 amino acids. Germline V gene lookup returns CDR1 SGHTA and CDR2 FQGTGA. The V gene end was trimmed by 0 bases and the J gene end by 9 bases; junction bases not matched to a gene: 8.

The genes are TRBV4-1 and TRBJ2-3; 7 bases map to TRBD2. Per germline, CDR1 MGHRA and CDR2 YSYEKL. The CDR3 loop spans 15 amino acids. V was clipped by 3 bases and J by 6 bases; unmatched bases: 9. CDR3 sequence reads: CASSQLGAGADTQYF. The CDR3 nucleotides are TGCGCCAGCAGCCAGCTAGGGGCGGGAGCGGATACGCAGTATTTT.

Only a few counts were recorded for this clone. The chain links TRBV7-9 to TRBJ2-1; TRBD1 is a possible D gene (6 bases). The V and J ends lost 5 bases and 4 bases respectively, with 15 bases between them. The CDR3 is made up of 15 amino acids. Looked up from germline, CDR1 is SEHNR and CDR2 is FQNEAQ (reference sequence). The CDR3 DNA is TGTGCCAGCAGCCCACAGGGTCGCGAATACAATGAGCAGTTCTTC. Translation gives CASSPQGREYNEQFF.

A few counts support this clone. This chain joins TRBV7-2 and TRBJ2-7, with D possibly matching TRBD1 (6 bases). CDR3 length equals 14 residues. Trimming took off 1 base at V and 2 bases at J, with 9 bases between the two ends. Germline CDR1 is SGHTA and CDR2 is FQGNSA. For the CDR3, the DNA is TGTGCCAGCAGCTTAGGTTGGACAGCCTACGAGCAGTACTTC. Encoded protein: CASSLGWTAYEQYF. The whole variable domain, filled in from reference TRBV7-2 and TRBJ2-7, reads GAGVSQSPSNKVTEKGKDVELRCDPISGHTALYWYRQSLGQGLEFLIYFQGNSAPDKSGLPSDRFSAERTGGSVSTLTIQRTQQEDSAVYLCASSLGWTAYEQYFGPGTRLTVT.

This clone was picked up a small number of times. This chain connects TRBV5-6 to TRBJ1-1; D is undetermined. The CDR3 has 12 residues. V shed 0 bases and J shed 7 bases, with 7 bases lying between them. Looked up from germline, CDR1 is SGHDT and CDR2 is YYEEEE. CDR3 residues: CASSLGHFEAFF. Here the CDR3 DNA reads TGTGCCAGCAGCTTGGGGCATTTTGAAGCTTTCTTT.

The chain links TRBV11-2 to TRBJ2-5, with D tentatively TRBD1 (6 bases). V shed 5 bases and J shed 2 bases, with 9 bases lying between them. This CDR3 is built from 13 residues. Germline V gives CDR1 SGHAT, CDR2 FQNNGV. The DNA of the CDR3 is TGTGCCAGCAGCCGAGGGGGTCAAGAGACCCAGTACTTC. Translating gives CASSRGGQETQYF.

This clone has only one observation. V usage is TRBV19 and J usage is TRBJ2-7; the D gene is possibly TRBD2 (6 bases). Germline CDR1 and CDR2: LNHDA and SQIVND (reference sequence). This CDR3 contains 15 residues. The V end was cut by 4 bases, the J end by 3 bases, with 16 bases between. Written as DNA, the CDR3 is TGTGCCAGTAGTAAATCCCAGCGGAGGGGCTACGAGCAGTACTTC. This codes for CASSKSQRRGYEQYF.

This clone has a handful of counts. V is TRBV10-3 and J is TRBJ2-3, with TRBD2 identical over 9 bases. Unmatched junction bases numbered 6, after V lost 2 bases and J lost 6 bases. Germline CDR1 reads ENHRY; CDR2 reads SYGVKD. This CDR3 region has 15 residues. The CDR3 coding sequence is TGTGCCATCAGTGAGCCGGGACTAGCCGAGGATACGCAGTATTTT. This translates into CAISEPGLAEDTQYF.

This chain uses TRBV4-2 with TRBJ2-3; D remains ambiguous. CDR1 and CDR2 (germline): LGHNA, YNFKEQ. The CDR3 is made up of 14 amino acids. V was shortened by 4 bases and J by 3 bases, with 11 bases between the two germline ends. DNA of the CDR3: TGTGCCAGCAGCCTCGGCCAAGCGACAGATACGCAGTATTTT. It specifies CASSLGQATDTQYF.

The CDR3 loop reads CASSFGQGTHNEQFF. CDR3 bases: TGTGCCAGCAGCTTCGGGCAGGGAACCCACAATGAGCAGTTCTTC. The J gene is TRBJ2-1, the V gene TRBV5-4, with D possibly being TRBD1 (5 bases). Trimming left V 2 bases short and J 5 bases short, with 14 bases between. This CDR3 spans 15 amino acids. The germline V gene has CDR1 SGHNT and CDR2 YYREEE (reference sequence).

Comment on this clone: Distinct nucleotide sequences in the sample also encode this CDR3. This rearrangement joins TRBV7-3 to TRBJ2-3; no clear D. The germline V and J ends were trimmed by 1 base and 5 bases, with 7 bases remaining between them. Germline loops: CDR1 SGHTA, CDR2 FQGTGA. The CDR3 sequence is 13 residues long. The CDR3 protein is CASSLNSGDTQYF. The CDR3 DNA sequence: TGTGCCAGCAGCTTAAACTCTGGAGATACGCAGTATTTT. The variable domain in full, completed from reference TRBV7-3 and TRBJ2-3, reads GAGVSQTPSNKVTEKGKYVELRCDPISGHTALYWYRQSLGQGPEFLIYFQGTGAADDSGLPNDRFFAVRPEGSVSTLKIQRTERGDSAVYLCASSLNSGDTQYFGPGTRLTVL.

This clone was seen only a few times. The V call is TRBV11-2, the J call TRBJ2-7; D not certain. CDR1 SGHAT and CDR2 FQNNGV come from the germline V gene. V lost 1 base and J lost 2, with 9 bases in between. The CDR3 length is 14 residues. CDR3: CASSLGIGPYEQYF. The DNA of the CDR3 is TGTGCCAGCAGCTTAGGAATTGGCCCCTACGAGCAGTACTTC.

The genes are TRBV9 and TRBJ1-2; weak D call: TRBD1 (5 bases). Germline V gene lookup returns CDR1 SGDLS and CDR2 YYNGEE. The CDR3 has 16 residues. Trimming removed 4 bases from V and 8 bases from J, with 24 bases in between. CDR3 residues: CASSPHLQRGPLGYTF. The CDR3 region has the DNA TGTGCCAGCAGCCCCCACCTTCAAAGGGGCCCTTTGGGCTACACCTTC.

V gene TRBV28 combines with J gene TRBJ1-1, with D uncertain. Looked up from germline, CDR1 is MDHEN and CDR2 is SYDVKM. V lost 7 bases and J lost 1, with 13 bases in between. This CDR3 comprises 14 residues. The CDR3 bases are TGTGCCAGCATCCAGGCCGGATCGAACACTGAAGCTTTCTTT. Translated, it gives CASIQAGSNTEAFF.